A single sample gave rise to the 15 T cell receptor beta chains below, sequenced in a study of cytomegalovirus exposure and HLA in healthy donors. Vbeta (60) and Jbeta (13) primers were used in the PCR. The method was immunoSEQ multiplex PCR; TCRdb's version includes in-frame clones alone and lacks a portion of them. The table records some 150,000 clones, around 81% of them present only once. Sequencing was carried out using PBMCs. These receptors were taken from a woman between 50 and 59 years old in good health and CMV-seronegative.

The V call is TRBV9, the J call TRBJ1-4; no reliable D call. Trimming took off 0 bases at V and 0 bases at J, with 9 bases between the two ends. The CDR3 has 16 amino acids. Germline CDR1 and CDR2: SGDLS and YYNGEE. Here the CDR3 reads CASSVGAGATNEKLFF. In nucleotides, the CDR3 is TGTGCCAGCAGCGTAGGCGCGGGTGCAACTAATGAAAAACTGTTTTTT.

The chain carries TRBV4-3 and TRBJ2-1; 11 nucleotides line up with TRBD2. CDR3 length: 18 amino acids. CDR1 and CDR2 (germline): LGHNA, YSLEER. The junction had 12 bases not matched to a gene; V was cut back by 0 bases and J by 8 bases. CDR3 sequence (DNA): TGCGCCAGCAGCCAAGATAAAAGACTAGCGGGATTTGGAGATGAGCAGTTCTTC. This translates into CASSQDKRLAGFGDEQFF.

This chain links TRBV28 with TRBJ1-2; D ambiguous. Germline-derived CDR1 and CDR2 are MDHEN and SYDVKM. This CDR3 is 13 amino acids long. The V and J ends lost 5 bases and 3 bases respectively, with 10 bases between them. Written as DNA, the CDR3 is TGTGCCAGCAGTCCCGGTTCTGACTATGGCTACACCTTC. Encoded protein: CASSPGSDYGYTF.

The chain recombines TRBV7-9 with TRBJ1-1; no clear D gene. V was shortened by 1 base and J by 8 bases, with 14 bases between the two germline ends. The length of the CDR3 is 14 residues. Germline V gives CDR1 SEHNR, CDR2 FQNEAQ (reference sequence). The CDR3 protein is CASSLDISPTEAFF. In DNA form, the CDR3 reads TGTGCCAGCAGCTTAGATATTTCGCCGACAGAAGCTTTCTTT.

The J gene is TRBJ2-5, the V gene TRBV10-3, with TRBD2 identical over 10 bases. V dropped 8 bases and J dropped 5; count of bases not matched to a gene: 11. The CDR3 length is 15 residues. Germline V gene sequence: CDR1 ENHRY, CDR2 SYGVKD. The CDR3 DNA reads as TGTGCCATCCTAAAAGGAGCGGGGGGGTGGGAGACCCAGTACTTC. This encodes CAILKGAGGWETQYF.

This chain uses TRBV5-4 with TRBJ2-5, with 9 bases matching TRBD1. This CDR3 is built from 13 residues. The junction had 9 bases not matched to a gene; V was cut back by 4 bases and J by 11 bases. From germline, CDR1 is SGHNT and CDR2 YYREEE (reference sequence). DNA for the CDR3: TGTGCCAGCAGCCGTGACAGGGGGGGGCGGCAGTACTTC. Translation gives CASSRDRGGRQYF.

The rearrangement links TRBV9 to TRBJ1-1; 8 bases are a match to TRBD1. Trimming took 4 bases from V and 4 from J; bases not matched to a gene: 3. Germline CDR1 is SGDLS and CDR2 is YYNGEE. CDR3 length equals 13 residues. CDR3 loop: CASSSTGGTEAFF. The DNA for the CDR3 is TGTGCCAGCAGCTCTACAGGGGGCACTGAAGCTTTCTTT.

On this clone: The identical CDR3 is also encoded by other nucleotide sequences in the sample. The V call is TRBV6-1, the J call TRBJ2-2; TRBD1 is a possible D gene (6 bases). Germline CDR1 and CDR2: MNHNS and SASEGT. Trimming cost V 5 bases and J 8 bases, with 18 bases left between them. The CDR3 sequence is 15 residues long. The CDR3 DNA follows: TGTGCCAGCAGTTCCGGGACACCGGGTCCGGGGGAGCTGTTTTTT. This codes for CASSSGTPGPGELFF.

The CDR3 bases are TGTGCCACCAGCAGCTTAGGGGATGAAAAACTGTTTTTT. Its protein is CATSSLGDEKLFF. J is TRBJ1-4 and V is TRBV15, with D possibly being TRBD1 (5 bases). Germline loops: CDR1 LNHNV, CDR2 YYDKDF (reference sequence). Trimming removed 3 bases at V and 6 bases at J, with 8 bases between. This CDR3 contains 13 residues. Complete variable domain (other parts from reference TRBV15 and TRBJ1-4): DAMVIQNPRYQVTQFGKPVTLSCSQTLNHNVMYWYQQKSSQAPKLLFHYYDKDFNNEADTPDNFQSRRPNTSFCFLDIRSPGLGDTAMYLCATSSLGDEKLFFGSGTQLSVL.

This chain joins TRBV30 and TRBJ2-5; D might be TRBD1 (6 bases). This CDR3 spans 16 amino acids. Looked up from germline, CDR1 is GTSNPN and CDR2 is SVGIG (reference sequence). The V gene lost 3 bases and the J gene lost 5 bases, with 22 bases spanning the gap. Here the CDR3 reads CAWRLRETGKWETQYF. In nucleotides, the CDR3 is TGTGCCTGGAGGTTGAGGGAAACAGGGAAATGGGAGACCCAGTACTTC.

The chain combines TRBV4-1 with TRBJ2-1; no clear D gene. Germline V lookup: CDR1 MGHRA, CDR2 YSYEKL. Between the trimmed V and J ends, which lost 0 bases and 13 bases, there was a span of 10 bases. The CDR3 is 12 amino acids. CDR3 in DNA: TGCGCCAGCAGCCAAGATTCTAGTCTACAGTTCTTC. Amino acids: CASSQDSSLQFF.

This CDR3 reads CASSVGSGGTDTQYF. In DNA, the CDR3 is TGTGCCAGCAGCGTAGGGAGCGGGGGGACAGATACGCAGTATTTT. The chain joins TRBV9 to TRBJ2-3; 9 bases are shared with TRBD2. CDR1 SGDLS and CDR2 YYNGEE come from the germline V gene. J gave up 3 bases and V 0 bases, and 2 bases lay outside the gene matches. CDR3 length: 15 amino acids.

This chain joins TRBV27 and TRBJ1-2; D is perhaps TRBD1 (6 bases). Germline V gene data show CDR1 as MNHEY and CDR2 as SMNVEV (reference sequence). V lost 4 bases to trimming and J lost 5 bases, with 11 bases between them. There are 13 residues in the CDR3. The CDR3 DNA sequence: TGTGCCAGCAGTTCGGGCAGGGGTTATGGCTACACCTTC. Translated, it gives CASSSGRGYGYTF.

A single count supports this clone. The V gene is TRBV4-3, the J gene TRBJ2-7, with TRBD2 matching 7 bases. V lost 1 base to trimming and J lost 3 bases; unmatched junction nucleotides: 6. Germline V gene sequence: CDR1 LGHNA, CDR2 YSLEER. CDR3 length equals 15 residues. CDR3 DNA sequence: TGCGCCAGCAGCCAAGGGGCGGGAGCGGTCTACGAGCAGTACTTC. Amino acid sequence: CASSQGAGAVYEQYF.

CDR3 amino acids: CASSSRTSGRASEQFF. CDR3 in DNA: TGTGCCAGCAGCTCGAGGACTAGCGGGAGGGCTAGTGAGCAGTTCTTC. The chain uses TRBV13 and TRBJ2-1; TRBD2 agrees at 15 bases. CDR1 is PRHDT and CDR2 is FYEKMQ in the germline V gene (reference sequence). The CDR3 totals 16 residues. Trimming cost V 4 bases and J 9 bases; bases outside gene matches: 7.